This T cell receptor beta chain was profiled in a study of blood T cell repertoires in COVID-19. Study background: Sites across the United States, Italy and Spain contributed samples from acute and convalescent COVID-19. The cDNA or gDNA used as material had been derived from T cells, B-cell-depleted T cells, or PBMCs.

Profiling relied on immunoSEQ multiplex PCR, and the TCRdb table lists in-frame clones only, not all of them. The sample carries some 120,000 clones, around 81% recorded once. The CDR3 spans 14 residues. Per germline, CDR1 MDHEN and CDR2 SYDVKM. Trimming pared 2 bases from V and 4 bases from J, leaving 12 bases between. Material for sequencing was peripheral blood. The receptor comes from a man between 60 and 75 years old with acute or convalescent COVID-19. This chain joins TRBV28 and TRBJ2-7; possible D gene TRBD1, 6 bases. The CDR3 region has the DNA TGTGCCAGCAGTTTACAGGGGAATCGGTACGAGCAGTACTTC. Its protein is CASSLQGNRYEQYF.